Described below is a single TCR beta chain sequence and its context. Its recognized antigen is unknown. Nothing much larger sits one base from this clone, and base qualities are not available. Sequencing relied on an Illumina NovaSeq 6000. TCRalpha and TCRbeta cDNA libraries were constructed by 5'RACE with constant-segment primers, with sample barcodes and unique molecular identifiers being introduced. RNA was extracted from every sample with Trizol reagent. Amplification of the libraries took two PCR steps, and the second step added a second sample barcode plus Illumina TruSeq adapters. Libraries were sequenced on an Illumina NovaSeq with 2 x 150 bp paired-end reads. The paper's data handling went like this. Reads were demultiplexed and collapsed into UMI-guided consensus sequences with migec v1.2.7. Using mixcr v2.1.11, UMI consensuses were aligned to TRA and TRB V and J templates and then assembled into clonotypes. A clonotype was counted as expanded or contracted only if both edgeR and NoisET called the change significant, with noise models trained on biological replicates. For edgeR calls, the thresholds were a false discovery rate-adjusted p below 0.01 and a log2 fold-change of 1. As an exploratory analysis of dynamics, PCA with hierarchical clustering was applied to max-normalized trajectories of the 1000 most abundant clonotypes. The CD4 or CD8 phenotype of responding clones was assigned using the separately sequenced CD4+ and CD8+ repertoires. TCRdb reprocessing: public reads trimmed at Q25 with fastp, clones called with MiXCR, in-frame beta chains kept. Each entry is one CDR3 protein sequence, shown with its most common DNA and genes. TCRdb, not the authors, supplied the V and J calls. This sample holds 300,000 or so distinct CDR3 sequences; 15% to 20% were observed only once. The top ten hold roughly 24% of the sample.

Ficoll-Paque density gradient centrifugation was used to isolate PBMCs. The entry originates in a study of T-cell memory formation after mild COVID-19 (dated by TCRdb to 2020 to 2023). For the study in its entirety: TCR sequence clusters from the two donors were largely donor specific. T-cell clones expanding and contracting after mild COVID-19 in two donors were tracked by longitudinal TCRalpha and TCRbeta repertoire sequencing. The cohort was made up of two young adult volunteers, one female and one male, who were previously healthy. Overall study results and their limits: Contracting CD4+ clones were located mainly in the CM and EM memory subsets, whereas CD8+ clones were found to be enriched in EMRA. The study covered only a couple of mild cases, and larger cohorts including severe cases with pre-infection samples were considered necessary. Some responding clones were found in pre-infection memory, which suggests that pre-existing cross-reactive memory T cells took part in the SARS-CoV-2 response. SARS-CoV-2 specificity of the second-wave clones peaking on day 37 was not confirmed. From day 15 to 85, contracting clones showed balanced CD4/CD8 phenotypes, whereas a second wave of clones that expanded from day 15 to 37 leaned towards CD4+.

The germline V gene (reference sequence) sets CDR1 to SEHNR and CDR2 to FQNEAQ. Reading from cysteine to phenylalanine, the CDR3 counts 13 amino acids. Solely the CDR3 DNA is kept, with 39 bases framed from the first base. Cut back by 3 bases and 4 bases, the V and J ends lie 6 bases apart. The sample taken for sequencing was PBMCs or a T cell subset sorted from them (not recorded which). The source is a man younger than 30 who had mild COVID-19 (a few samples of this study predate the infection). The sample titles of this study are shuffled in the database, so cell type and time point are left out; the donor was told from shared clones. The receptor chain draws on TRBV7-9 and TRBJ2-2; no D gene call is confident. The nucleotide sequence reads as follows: TGTGCCAGCAGCTTGTTTGTCACCGGGGAGCTGTTTTTT. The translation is CASSLFVTGELFF.